The 26 T cell receptor beta chains below come from one sample, sequenced in a study of OX40 agonist ivuxolimab in advanced cancers. Profiling relied on immunoSEQ multiplex PCR, and the TCRdb table lists in-frame clones only, not all of them. The table lists about 83,000 clones, roughly 90% of them singletons. Specimen: CD4+ or CD8+ T cells sorted from blood, collected in a trial of the OX40 agonist ivuxolimab. The receptors derive from an adult with an advanced solid tumor such as melanoma, head and neck, liver or kidney cancer.

The chain has TRBV5-1 and TRBJ2-2, with D hard to call. This CDR3 has 13 amino acids. V gave up 5 bases and J gave up 0 bases, with 5 bases separating them. Germline CDR1 and CDR2: SGHRS and YFSETQ. The CDR3 DNA reads as TGCGCCAGCAGTGCACCGAACACCGGGGAGCTGTTTTTT. Translating gives CASSAPNTGELFF.

The V call is TRBV14, the J call TRBJ2-3; 9 nucleotides line up with TRBD2. The CDR3 is made up of 18 amino acids. CDR1 and CDR2 from the germline V gene are SGHDN and FVKESK. Losses at the gene ends were 0 bases for V and 0 bases for J; bases not matched to a gene: 7. The CDR3 loop is CASSQDYTSGPSTDTQYF. The CDR3 DNA follows: TGTGCCAGCAGCCAAGATTACACTAGCGGGCCTAGCACAGATACGCAGTATTTT.

The chain joins TRBV6-6 to TRBJ2-3, with 15 positions matching TRBD2. The CDR3 loop spans 14 amino acids. V dropped 4 bases and J dropped 10; count of bases not matched to a gene: 3. Germline V gives CDR1 MNHNY, CDR2 SVGAGI (reference sequence). CDR3 sequence reads: CASSFGTSGRPQYF. The CDR3 DNA reads as TGTGCCAGCAGTTTTGGGACTAGCGGGAGGCCGCAGTATTTT.

This chain links TRBV29-1 with TRBJ1-4; D gene unclear. Looked up from germline, CDR1 is SQVTM and CDR2 is ANQGSEA. The CDR3 is 13 residues long. Between the trimmed V and J ends, which lost 1 base and 4 bases, there was a span of 7 bases. The CDR3 sequence is CSVEGANNEKLFF. The CDR3 nucleotides read TGCAGCGTTGAAGGGGCAAATAATGAAAAACTGTTTTTT.

This clone showed up just a few times. The V gene is TRBV11-2, the J gene TRBJ1-5; D not certain. CDR1 is SGHAT, CDR2 FQNNGV, per germline. The CDR3 runs to 13 residues. The germline V and J ends were trimmed by 5 bases and 0 bases, with 5 bases remaining between them. CDR3: CASSLSSNQPQHF. CDR3 sequence (DNA): TGTGCCAGCAGCCTGTCTAGCAATCAGCCCCAGCATTTT.

V and J are TRBV11-2 and TRBJ2-2, with unresolved D. This CDR3 has 12 amino acids. Between the trimmed V and J ends, which lost 4 bases and 0 bases, there was a span of 0 bases. Germline CDR1 reads SGHAT; CDR2 reads FQNNGV. CDR3 protein: CASSSNTGELFF. CDR3 DNA sequence: TGTGCCAGCAGCTCGAACACCGGGGAGCTGTTTTTT.

J is TRBJ2-1 and V is TRBV28; TRBD2 is a possible D gene (6 bases). Trimming left V 5 bases short and J 7 bases short, with 12 bases between. Germline CDR1 and CDR2: MDHEN and SYDVKM. CDR3 size: 13 residues. This CDR3 is CASSPTLANEQFF. In nucleotides, the CDR3 is TGTGCCAGCAGTCCTACCCTAGCGAATGAGCAGTTCTTC.

V usage is TRBV2 and J usage is TRBJ1-1, with 7 bases aligning to TRBD1. The CDR3 runs 13 residues. Germline V CDR1 and CDR2: SNHLY, FYNNEI. J gave up 3 bases and V 8 bases, and 6 bases lay outside the gene matches. As DNA, the CDR3 is TGTGCCAGCCACCCAGACAGGGACACTGAAGCTTTCTTT. As protein: CASHPDRDTEAFF.

The genes are TRBV15 and TRBJ1-1; D may be TRBD1 (6 bases). This CDR3 comprises 15 residues. Germline loops: CDR1 LNHNV, CDR2 YYDKDF (reference sequence). V was pared by 0 bases and J by 4 bases, with 12 bases between. The CDR3 reads CATSRDIRGGTEAFF. CDR3 sequence (DNA): TGTGCCACCAGCAGAGATATCAGGGGCGGCACTGAAGCTTTCTTT.

J is TRBJ2-5 and V is TRBV9; TRBD1 or TRBD2 may be the D gene (5 bases each). This CDR3 has 15 residues. Germline V gives CDR1 SGDLS, CDR2 YYNGEE. The V and J ends lost 0 bases and 2 bases respectively, with 11 bases between them. CDR3 amino acids: CASSVVTGPQETQYF. The CDR3 bases are TGTGCCAGCAGCGTAGTTACGGGGCCGCAAGAGACCCAGTACTTC.

This chain joins TRBV4-3 and TRBJ2-4; D call uncertain. The CDR3 runs to 13 residues. Germline CDR1 reads LGHNA; CDR2 reads YSLEER. Trimming removed 0 bases from V and 7 bases from J, with 7 bases in between. The CDR3: CASSQEWRNIQYF. The CDR3 bases are TGCGCCAGCAGCCAAGAATGGCGGAACATTCAGTACTTC.

This rearrangement joins TRBV6-5 to TRBJ2-7; 7 nucleotides agree with TRBD2. CDR1 is MNHEY and CDR2 is SVGAGI in the germline V gene. Unmatched junction bases numbered 3, after V lost 2 bases and J lost 2 bases. The CDR3 has 14 amino acids. The CDR3 loop is CASSYTSGTYEQYF. The CDR3 DNA reads as TGTGCCAGCAGTTACACCAGCGGGACCTACGAGCAGTACTTC.

The genes are TRBV18 and TRBJ2-7, with a tentative D call TRBD2 (5 bases). Germline-derived CDR1 and CDR2 are KGHSH and LQKENI. The CDR3 length is 14 residues. V lost 4 bases to trimming and J lost 1 base, with 11 bases between them. CDR3 DNA sequence: TGTGCCAGCTCACTAAACGGGGATTCCTACGAGCAGTACTTC. Translation: CASSLNGDSYEQYF.

The chain joins TRBV7-8 to TRBJ2-1; perhaps TRBD2 as D (5 bases). Per the germline V gene, CDR1 is SGHVS and CDR2 is FQNEAQ. CDR3 length: 13 residues. V shed 3 bases and J shed 6 bases, with 9 bases lying between them. This CDR3 is CASSLNRGNEQFF. The DNA for the CDR3 is TGTGCCAGCAGCTTGAATCGGGGCAATGAGCAGTTCTTC. Together with reference TRBV7-8 and TRBJ2-1, the CDR3 gives the full variable domain: GAGVSQSPRYKVAKRGQDVALRCDPISGHVSLFWYQQALGQGPEFLTYFQNEAQLDKSGLPSDRFFAERPEGSVSTLKIQRTQQEDSAVYLCASSLNRGNEQFFGPGTRLTVL.

The table lists this clone with a few counts. This chain uses TRBV5-1 with TRBJ2-7, with 8 bases that match TRBD1. In germline, CDR1 is SGHRS, CDR2 YFSETQ. Trimming cost V 4 bases and J 2 bases; bases outside gene matches: 5. The CDR3 is 14 residues long. CDR3: CASSVGQDPYEQYF. The DNA of the CDR3 is TGCGCCAGCAGCGTGGGACAGGATCCCTACGAGCAGTACTTC.

The V and J genes are TRBV19 and TRBJ2-5; 7 bases fit TRBD1. Germline V gene data show CDR1 as LNHDA and CDR2 as SQIVND (reference sequence). The CDR3 spans 13 residues. Trimming removed 7 bases from V and 4 bases from J; junction bases left unmatched: 6. CDR3 region: CASTTGYPETQYF. CDR3 bases: TGTGCCAGTACGACAGGGTACCCAGAGACCCAGTACTTC.

V gene TRBV6-5 combines with J gene TRBJ2-1; tentative D call: TRBD2 (5 bases). In germline, CDR1 is MNHEY, CDR2 SVGAGI. This CDR3 contains 14 residues. Trimming shortened V by 0 bases and J by 8 bases, and 11 bases separated the two germline ends. The CDR3 DNA is TGTGCCAGCAGTTACTCGGGGAGCAAGGATGAGCAGTTCTTC. It yields the protein CASSYSGSKDEQFF.

This chain connects TRBV7-2 to TRBJ2-2; TRBD2 matches 8 bases. Germline values: CDR1 SGHTA, CDR2 FQGNSA. The CDR3 contains 16 residues. V lost 4 bases and J lost 5; bases outside the gene matches: 9. CDR3 bases: TGTGCCAGCAGCTCCAGCAGCGGGAGTCAGACCGGGGAGCTGTTTTTT. This codes for CASSSSSGSQTGELFF.

The genes are TRBV6-6 and TRBJ1-2; D gene ambiguous. The CDR3 contains 12 residues. Trimming took off 5 bases at V and 6 bases at J, with 10 bases between the two ends. Germline lookup yields CDR1 MNHNY and CDR2 SVGAGI (reference sequence). The CDR3 spells CASSLRADGYTF. Written as DNA, the CDR3 is TGTGCCAGCAGTCTACGGGCAGATGGCTACACCTTC.

The V gene is TRBV28, the J gene TRBJ2-7, with unresolved D. This CDR3 comprises 13 residues. Germline loops: CDR1 MDHEN, CDR2 SYDVKM. V was pared by 2 bases and J by 2 bases, with 7 bases between. The CDR3 bases are TGTGCCAGCAGTTTACACGGACCCTACGAGCAGTACTTC. This encodes CASSLHGPYEQYF.

The V call is TRBV4-3, the J call TRBJ1-2; D is possibly TRBD1 (5 bases). The V end lost 4 bases, the J end lost 5 bases, and 8 bases lay between the germline ends. Germline CDR1 and CDR2: LGHNA and YSLEER. The CDR3 runs 12 residues. The CDR3 spells CASSRQGYGYTF. The CDR3 bases are TGCGCCAGCAGCCGCCAGGGTTATGGCTACACCTTC.

The chain uses TRBV15 and TRBJ2-5; 15 nucleotides align to TRBD2. The V segment lost 5 bases and the J segment 1 base; nucleotides outside the gene matches: 14. The CDR3 sequence is 20 residues long. The germline CDR1 and CDR2 sequences are LNHNV and YYDKDF (reference sequence). The CDR3 protein is CATSPHIPGLAGGLQETQYF. The CDR3 DNA follows: TGTGCCACCAGCCCCCATATTCCGGGACTAGCGGGAGGCCTCCAAGAGACCCAGTACTTC.

The chain couples TRBV5-1 to TRBJ2-7; 11 bases are shared with TRBD1. Per the germline V gene, CDR1 is SGHRS and CDR2 is YFSETQ. After removal of 0 bases from V and 6 bases from J, the junction contained 5 bases not matched to a gene. The CDR3 extends over 15 amino acids. In nucleotides, the CDR3 is TGCGCCAGCAGCTTGGGGGACAGGGGGGGCCCCGAGCAGTACTTC. It is translated as CASSLGDRGGPEQYF.

The chain joins TRBV7-9 to TRBJ2-2; D unresolved. V was clipped by 7 bases and J by 2 bases, with 11 bases between them. Per the germline V gene, CDR1 is SEHNR and CDR2 is FQNEAQ (reference sequence). The CDR3 is 14 residues long. The CDR3 protein is CASTLGQNTGELFF. The CDR3 bases are TGTGCCAGCACCCTGGGTCAAAACACCGGGGAGCTGTTTTTT.

Here the CDR3 DNA reads TGCGCCAGCAGCCAAGATGGACGGGTTGTTAATTCACCCCTCCACTTT. Amino acid sequence: CASSQDGRVVNSPLHF. The V call is TRBV4-3, the J call TRBJ1-6; D call uncertain. The V and J ends lost 0 bases and 6 bases respectively, with 12 bases between them. The CDR3 has 16 residues. CDR1 and CDR2 from the germline V gene are LGHNA and YSLEER.

The V call is TRBV6-1, the J call TRBJ2-5, with 9 bases fitting TRBD2. Trimming cost V 0 bases and J 11 bases; bases outside gene matches: 13. The length of the CDR3 is 16 residues. Looked up from germline, CDR1 is MNHNS and CDR2 is SASEGT. CDR3 bases: TGTGCCAGCAGTGAAGCTAGACTAGCGGCGGGCCCCGGGCAGTACTTC. It specifies CASSEARLAAGPGQYF.